Listed here are 26 T cell receptor beta chains from one sample, sequenced in a study of T cell repertoires in cytomegalovirus infection (dated by TCRdb to between 2019 and 2020). No antigen has been identified for these receptors. The run used an Illumina HiSeq 1500. TCRdb cleaned the public reads at Q25 with fastp, built clones with MiXCR and kept in-frame beta chains. Rows are combined by CDR3 protein, so each entry shows the most common genes and DNA. This sample gives about 570,000 distinct CDR3 sequences in total; 35% to 50% of them show up just once. 40% to 60% of the sample belongs to the ten largest clones. In light of the paper, this sample's treatment or condition label describes: in vitro stimulation with specific CMV peptide epitopes to enrich CMV-specific T cells. The material was cultured PBMCs, obtained from culture after CMV antigen stimulation. All receptors derive from a human donor in good health (CMV status not recorded). Some clones in this sample may be carry-over from other donors' samples.

This clonotype was detected a few times. The rearrangement links TRBV18 to TRBJ1-4; D is unclear. The V end was cut by 3 bases, the J end by 8 bases, with 19 bases between. Germline CDR1 KGHSH, CDR2 LQKENI. This CDR3 region has 16 residues. The CDR3 reads CASSPSPPLVYEKLFF. DNA for the CDR3: TGTGCCAGCTCACCGAGTCCGCCACTTGTATACGAAAAACTGTTTTTT.

This clonotype appeared a few times. This chain links TRBV7-2 with TRBJ2-3, with no clear D. V was pared by 4 bases and J by 2 bases, with 19 bases between. CDR1 and CDR2 from the germline V gene are SGHTA and FQGNSA. CDR3 length: 17 residues. The CDR3 sequence: CASSSAPAGPYTDTQYF. In DNA form, the CDR3 reads TGTGCCAGCAGCTCAGCCCCTGCAGGACCGTACACAGATACGCAGTATTTT.

V usage is TRBV12-3 or TRBV12-4 and J usage is TRBJ1-5; D gene ambiguous. V was shortened by 3 bases and J by 3 bases, with 9 bases between the two germline ends. The CDR3 loop spans 14 amino acids. The CDR3 is CASSFNEDNQPQHF. DNA for the CDR3: TGTGCCAGCAGTTTTAACGAGGACAATCAGCCCCAGCATTTT.

This clonotype was observed a handful of times. V gene TRBV27 combines with J gene TRBJ2-1, with 7 bases aligning to TRBD1. V trimming: 5 bases; J trimming: 0 bases; junction bases outside the gene matches: 4. CDR1 and CDR2 (germline): MNHEY, SMNVEV (reference sequence). CDR3 length: 15 amino acids. This chain's CDR3 is CASSHRGSSYNEQFF. DNA for the CDR3: TGTGCCAGCAGTCACAGGGGTAGCTCCTACAATGAGCAGTTCTTC.

A few counts support this clonotype. The rearrangement links TRBV28 to TRBJ2-2; 7 nucleotides align to TRBD2. Germline CDR1 MDHEN, CDR2 SYDVKM. This CDR3 has 13 residues. With 6 bases clipped from V and 6 bases from J, the junction kept 4 bases outside the gene matches. The CDR3 nucleotides read TGTGCCAGCAGGGGCGGACTAGCCGGGGAGCTGTTTTTT. Translating it yields CASRGGLAGELFF. Looking up the rest from reference TRBV28 and TRBJ2-2 gives the full variable domain: DVKVTQSSRYLVKRTGEKVFLECVQDMDHENMFWYRQDPGLGLRLIYFSYDVKMKEKGDIPEGYSVSREKKERFSLILESASTNQTSMYLCASRGGLAGELFFGEGSRLTVL.

The chain links TRBV6-1 to TRBJ2-6; 8 bases are a match to TRBD1. Trimming took 6 bases from V and 0 from J; bases not matched to a gene: 7. Germline V CDR1 and CDR2: MNHNS, SASEGT. CDR3 length: 17 amino acids. Written as DNA, the CDR3 is TGTGCCAGCAGGCCGACAGGGGCGATCTCTGGGGCCAACGTCCTGACTTTC. Encoded protein: CASRPTGAISGANVLTF.

This clonotype was seen a handful of times. The chain links TRBV7-2 to TRBJ2-3, with D tentatively TRBD1 or TRBD2 (5 bases each). This CDR3 has 16 residues. Germline V gene lookup returns CDR1 SGHTA and CDR2 FQGNSA. V was cut by 5 bases and J by 1 base, with 16 bases left in between. The CDR3 loop is CASSPPGLEGTDTQYF. The CDR3 DNA reads as TGTGCCAGCAGCCCTCCGGGGCTAGAGGGCACAGATACGCAGTATTTT.

This clonotype came up a few times. The chain recombines TRBV18 with TRBJ2-7, with 7 bases fitting TRBD2. V lost 5 bases, J lost 3 bases, and 4 bases stayed unmatched. Looked up from germline, CDR1 is KGHSH and CDR2 is LQKENI. The CDR3 spans 13 residues. CDR3 residues: CASSSGLDYEQYF. The CDR3 region has the DNA TGTGCCAGCTCATCAGGACTAGACTACGAGCAGTACTTC.

The genes are TRBV12-3 or TRBV12-4 and TRBJ2-7, with a tentative D call TRBD1 (5 bases). The V and J ends lost 3 bases and 3 bases respectively, with 24 bases between them. CDR3 length: 18 amino acids. The CDR3, as DNA: TGTGCCAGCAGTTTTAGGGGCAGTCGGTCTCGAGCCGACTACGAGCAGTACTTC. This sequence encodes CASSFRGSRSRADYEQYF.

V is TRBV6-2 or TRBV6-3 and J is TRBJ2-7, with D perhaps TRBD2 (7 bases). Trimming shortened V by 6 bases and J by 3 bases, and 18 bases separated the two germline ends. Per germline, CDR1 MNHEY and CDR2 SVGEGT. The CDR3 loop spans 15 amino acids. CDR3 DNA sequence: TGTGCCAGCAGCCGAGGGGGGGGCGCAGACTACGAGCAGTACTTC. Protein: CASSRGGGADYEQYF.

This clonotype appeared once. V and J are TRBV7-8 and TRBJ2-5; TRBD1 might be the D (6 bases). Germline V lookup: CDR1 SGHVS, CDR2 FQNEAQ. This CDR3 has 16 amino acids. V lost 7 bases and J lost 0, with 18 bases in between. The DNA for the CDR3 is TGTGCCAGCACAACCGGACAGATTTCGTACCAAGAGACCCAGTACTTC. This encodes CASTTGQISYQETQYF.

This chain connects TRBV15 to TRBJ1-1; possible D gene TRBD1, 5 bases. Trimming cost V 9 bases and J 3 bases, with 14 bases left between them. CDR1 is LNHNV, CDR2 YYDKDF, per germline (reference sequence). The CDR3 covers 13 residues. The CDR3 sequence: CATRQTDYTEAFF. CDR3 nucleotides: TGTGCCACGAGACAGACAGACTACACTGAAGCTTTCTTT.

This clonotype has more than one count but fewer than ten. This chain joins TRBV19 and TRBJ1-1; TRBD1 might be the D (6 bases). CDR1 is LNHDA and CDR2 is SQIVND in the germline V gene (reference sequence). V was shortened by 7 bases and J by 0 bases, with 21 bases between the two germline ends. The CDR3 loop spans 17 amino acids. The CDR3 is CASNGLPGHTVNTEAFF. The CDR3 DNA reads TGTGCCAGTAACGGACTCCCGGGACATACTGTGAACACTGAAGCTTTCTTT.

This clonotype was found a few times. The rearrangement uses TRBV2 and TRBJ1-3, with 10 bases matching TRBD1. The V gene's germline CDR1 is SNHLY and CDR2 FYNNEI. With V trimmed by 4 bases and J by 9 bases, 6 bases remained unmatched. This CDR3 is 14 amino acids long. CDR3 nucleotides: TGTGCCAGCAGTGGGACAGGGGGTAGCACCACCATATATTTT. The encoded protein is CASSGTGGSTTIYF.

This clonotype was seen more than once but under ten times. V and J are TRBV4-1 and TRBJ2-5; TRBD1 is a possible D gene (5 bases). V shed 0 bases and J shed 0 bases, with 11 bases lying between them. This CDR3 contains 16 residues. CDR1 MGHRA and CDR2 YSYEKL come from the germline V gene. CDR3: CASSQDFQGYQETQYF. The CDR3 coding sequence is TGCGCCAGCAGCCAAGATTTTCAGGGTTACCAAGAGACCCAGTACTTC.

This clonotype was seen only a few times. The chain links TRBV6-2 or TRBV6-3 to TRBJ1-5, with D possibly matching TRBD1 (6 bases). CDR3 size: 19 residues. Per germline, CDR1 MNHEY and CDR2 SVGEGT. V lost 0 bases and J 2 bases, leaving 20 bases between the germline ends. The CDR3 sequence is CASSYSIVQGKFGNQPQHF. CDR3 DNA: TGTGCCAGCAGTTACTCGATAGTCCAGGGGAAGTTTGGCAATCAGCCCCAGCATTTT.

The chain links TRBV25-1 to TRBJ2-2; D gene uncertain. Between the trimmed V and J ends, which lost 1 base and 0 bases, there was a span of 12 bases. The CDR3 consists of 17 residues. The V gene's germline CDR1 is MGHDK and CDR2 SYGVNS. CDR3 DNA: TGTGCCAGCAGTGAATCTCTAGGGAACGCGAACACCGGGGAGCTGTTTTTT. Its protein is CASSESLGNANTGELFF.

This clonotype was observed a few times. The J gene is TRBJ1-3, the V gene TRBV20-1; no definite D call. Deletions cut 6 bases from V and 0 bases from J, with 12 bases between. The CDR3 contains 14 residues. The germline CDR1 and CDR2 sequences are DFQATT and SNEGSKA (reference sequence). The CDR3 is CSAGRLTSGNTIYF. CDR3 DNA: TGCAGTGCGGGTCGACTGACCTCTGGAAACACCATATATTTT.

The chain has TRBV4-3 and TRBJ2-5, with no clear D. Germline V gene sequence: CDR1 LGHNA, CDR2 YSLEER. Trimming removed 3 bases at V and 5 bases at J, with 13 bases between. CDR3 size: 14 residues. The CDR3 DNA sequence: TGCGCCAGCAGCCACGACACCCAGTCGGAGACCCAGTACTTC. This translates into CASSHDTQSETQYF.

This clonotype was found a few times. The chain combines TRBV20-1 with TRBJ2-2, with TRBD2 matching over 8 bases. Trimming removed 6 bases from V and 3 bases from J; junction bases left unmatched: 6. The CDR3 extends over 14 amino acids. From germline, CDR1 is DFQATT and CDR2 SNEGSKA (reference sequence). CDR3 residues: CSAHRGGDTGELFF. CDR3 nucleotide sequence: TGCAGTGCCCATCGGGGGGGGGACACCGGGGAGCTGTTTTTT.

The chain couples TRBV19 to TRBJ2-3; D not resolved. Germline CDR1 and CDR2: LNHDA and SQIVND (reference sequence). This CDR3 spans 15 amino acids. The ends were cut back, 3 bases at V and 8 bases at J, with 18 bases in the middle. The CDR3 sequence is CASSIATNLQTTQYF. CDR3 nucleotide sequence: TGTGCCAGTAGTATTGCGACAAACCTTCAGACTACGCAGTATTTT.

The chain links TRBV29-1 to TRBJ2-1; 8 bases are shared with TRBD2. The CDR3 runs 15 residues. Germline CDR1 and CDR2: SQVTM and ANQGSEA. Trimming cost V 7 bases and J 2 bases; bases outside gene matches: 10. In DNA form, the CDR3 reads TGCAGCGGGAAAGAACCGGGACTAGCCTACAATGAGCAGTTCTTC. Translated: CSGKEPGLAYNEQFF.

The V call is TRBV20-1, the J call TRBJ2-3; 7 nucleotides agree with TRBD2. From germline, CDR1 is DFQATT and CDR2 SNEGSKA (reference sequence). V shed 5 bases, J shed 4 bases, and the junction held 9 bases outside the gene matches. The CDR3 runs to 14 residues. The CDR3 DNA sequence: TGCAGTGCTCCCCCAGCGGGGAGGGCAGATACGCAGTATTTT. Residues: CSAPPAGRADTQYF.

The V and J genes are TRBV6-2 or TRBV6-3 and TRBJ1-5, with 12 bases fitting TRBD1. The CDR3 is 20 residues long. Germline V CDR1 and CDR2: MNHEY, SVGEGT. The V segment lost 0 bases and the J segment 2 bases; nucleotides outside the gene matches: 11. The CDR3 spells CASSYSRTGTGGRGNQPQHF. DNA for the CDR3: TGTGCCAGCAGTTACTCGCGCACCGGGACAGGGGGCCGGGGCAATCAGCCCCAGCATTTT.

As to this clonotype: This clone may be a read error of a much larger clone one base away. This chain links TRBV7-2 with TRBJ2-7; 9 bases line up with TRBD2. From germline, CDR1 is SGHTA and CDR2 FQGNSA. The CDR3 covers 16 residues. The CDR3: CASSSLAGDSSYEQHF. The CDR3 nucleotides read TGTGCCAGCAGCTCGTTAGCGGGGGACAGCTCCTACGAGCAGCACTTC.

The V and J genes are TRBV7-3 and TRBJ2-1; weak D call: TRBD2 (6 bases). Germline V CDR1 and CDR2: SGHTA, FQGTGA. Trimming removed 5 bases from V and 0 bases from J, with 14 bases in between. This CDR3 has 16 residues. Here the CDR3 reads CASSPPGLNSYNEQFF. The CDR3 DNA reads as TGTGCCAGCAGCCCGCCGGGACTCAACTCCTACAATGAGCAGTTCTTC.